This paragraph reports one T cell receptor beta chain. Its specificity is not known. The time point is: persistent/refractory GD, antithyroid drugs over 5 years with positive TRAb. Preparation of the TCR library used RNA extracted from PBMCs. CDR3 size: 15 residues. V was pared by 4 bases and J by 0 bases, with 2 bases of the junction left unmatched. Germline assignment: CDR1 WSHSY and CDR2 SAAADI. The data were obtained in a study of regulatory T cells in long-lasting Graves disease. Points from the study as a whole: For persistent Graves' patients, TCR diversity was lower than for newly diagnosed ones. Persistent patients had a count of shared public clonotypes (around 2,700) that exceeded that of new patients (966).

Assembly of TCR beta libraries relied on iRepertoire HTBI primers together with Arm-PCR of CDR3 regions. As processed by the authors: Analysis of the samples identified over 60 TRBV and 13 to 15 TRBJ segments. TCRdb re-called the multiplex PCR reads with MiXCR, one entry per CDR3 protein. What appears here as the V and J calls and clone size reflects TCRdb's work, not the paper's. The sample holds around 510,000 distinct CDR3 sequences, more than 20% seen once. Sequencing used peripheral blood mononuclear cells (PBMCs), obtained when the disease was refractory, from a patient treated with antithyroid drugs. The sequence came from a female donor with Graves disease. The chain recombines TRBV10-2 with TRBJ2-2, with TRBD2 matching 7 bases. In DNA form, the CDR3 reads TGCGCCAGCAGTGGGGCGGGAGCGAACACCGGGGAGCTGTTTTTT. Translated, it gives CASSGAGANTGELFF.